Listed here are 26 T cell receptor beta chains from one sample, sequenced in a study of blood T cells in healthy people across ages (dated by TCRdb to between 2014 and 2016). Library preparation used 5' RACE. Sequencer: Illumina HiSeq 2500. A second 7 to 11 cycle PCR used a sample-barcoded 5' primer and a J-beta primer mix. The public reads were quality trimmed at Q25 with fastp and then assembled into clones with MiXCR by TCRdb, keeping productive beta chains. CDR3 protein duplicates are merged, each entry listing the most common genes and DNA. This sample comprises 1,500,000 or so distinct CDR3 sequences, 59% of them detected only once. 6.5% to 8% of the sample goes to the ten largest clones. The specimen sequenced was blood. Source of these receptors: a man aged 18 to 30 in good health.

The rearrangement joins TRBV21-1 to TRBJ2-1; the table's D call TRBD1 went unverified against the DNA. TRBV21-1 represents a pseudogene. The CDR3 has 15 amino acids. The DNA of the CDR3 is TGTGCCAGCAGGAAACGGGACAGGGGACCTAATGAGCAGTTCTTC. Its translation: CASRKRDRGPNEQFF.

The table lists this clonotype with a few counts. This chain connects TRBV4-2 to TRBJ2-7, with D unresolved. Germline V gene sequence: CDR1 LGHNA, CDR2 YNFKEQ. Trimming removed 1 base at V and 0 bases at J, with 7 bases between. There are 14 residues in the CDR3. The CDR3 loop reads CASSQVFGSYEQYF. The CDR3 DNA reads as TGTGCCAGCAGCCAAGTTTTCGGCTCCTACGAGCAGTACTTC.

This clonotype has a handful of counts. The chain employs TRBV13 and TRBJ2-1; 9 nucleotides align to TRBD2. The trim removed 5 bases at V and 6 bases at J, leaving 8 bases unmatched. The germline CDR1 and CDR2 sequences are PRHDT and FYEKMQ (reference sequence). This CDR3 has 15 residues. In DNA form, the CDR3 reads TGTGCCAGCAGCAGAGCGGGGGGAGGTCCCAATGAGCAGTTCTTC. Translating it yields CASSRAGGGPNEQFF.

The chain combines TRBV7-9 with TRBJ2-3; D ambiguous. The CDR3 length is 14 residues. V shed 1 base and J shed 10 bases, with 15 bases lying between them. CDR1 and CDR2 (germline): SEHNR, FQNEAQ (reference sequence). CDR3 nucleotides: TGTGCCAGCAGCTTAGGCCAAACCCGACACCCGCAGTATTTT. Amino acids: CASSLGQTRHPQYF. The whole variable domain, remainder taken from reference TRBV7-9 and TRBJ2-3, is DTGVSQNPRHKITKRGQNVTFRCDPISEHNRLYWYRQTLGQGPEFLTYFQNEAQLEKSRLLSDRFSAERPKGSFSTLEIQRTEQGDSAMYLCASSLGQTRHPQYFGPGTRLTVL.

CDR3 DNA: TGCAGCGTTGAAGATCTCCGGGACACCGATGCGGGGACCCAGTACTTC. It yields the protein CSVEDLRDTDAGTQYF. The chain recombines TRBV29-1 with TRBJ2-5; D perhaps matches TRBD1 (6 bases). The CDR3 contains 16 residues. Looked up from germline, CDR1 is SQVTM and CDR2 is ANQGSEA. V lost 0 bases to trimming and J lost 7 bases, with 21 bases between them.

This clonotype was picked up a small number of times. The rearrangement joins TRBV7-7 to TRBJ2-3; D may match TRBD1 or TRBD2 (5 bases each). The V gene's germline CDR1 is SSHAT and CDR2 FNYEAQ (reference sequence). CDR3 size: 13 residues. CDR3 region: CATSEGSTDTQYF. The CDR3 coding sequence is TGTGCTACGTCCGAGGGGAGCACAGATACGCAGTATTTT.

This clonotype was seen ten or more times. V is TRBV27 and J is TRBJ2-1, with 7 bases aligning to TRBD2. The trim removed 3 bases at V and 4 bases at J, leaving 0 bases unmatched. This CDR3 is 13 amino acids long. Germline V gives CDR1 MNHEY, CDR2 SMNVEV (reference sequence). DNA for the CDR3: TGTGCCAGCAGTTTTAGCGGGTACAATGAGCAGTTCTTC. The encoded protein is CASSFSGYNEQFF.

Only one count was recorded for this clonotype. The junction does not match germline at one end; this may be a read error. The DNA for the CDR3 is TGTGCCAGTAGCTCCCAAGCAAGGGGCAGCAATCAGCCCCAGCATTTT. Encoded protein: CASSSQARGSNQPQHF. The gene calls are TRBV5-5 and TRBJ1-5; a possible D gene is TRBD1 (5 bases). The CDR3 loop spans 16 amino acids. The germline CDR1 and CDR2 sequences are SGHKS and YYEKEE (reference sequence).

In its sample, this clonotype was seen a few times. CDR3 in amino acids: CASSARGGEFNSPLHF. The CDR3 DNA reads TGTGCCAGCAGCGCCCGAGGAGGGGAATTTAATTCACCCCTCCACTTT. V and J are TRBV9 and TRBJ1-6, with D possibly being TRBD1 (5 bases). This CDR3 comprises 16 residues. Germline V CDR1 and CDR2: SGDLS, YYNGEE. Trimming took 3 bases from V and 6 from J, leaving 16 bases between them.

This clonotype was observed once. The rearrangement uses TRBV20-1 and TRBJ1-2; D remains ambiguous. V lost 6 bases, J lost 8 bases, and 16 bases lay in between. CDR1 and CDR2 from the germline V gene are DFQATT and SNEGSKA (reference sequence). CDR3 length equals 12 residues. CDR3 amino acids: CSARSDALGYTF. The CDR3 DNA reads TGCAGTGCGAGGTCCGACGCCCTCGGCTACACCTTC.

The J gene is TRBJ2-3, the V gene TRBV4-3; TRBD2 agrees at 8 bases. J gave up 2 bases and V 1 base, and 8 bases lay outside the gene matches. Germline CDR1 reads LGHNA; CDR2 reads YSLEER. The CDR3 spans 17 residues. The CDR3 loop reads CASSQALSGGLTDTQYF. CDR3 DNA: TGCGCCAGCAGCCAAGCCCTAAGCGGGGGACTCACAGATACGCAGTATTTT.

This sequence joins TRBV12-3 or TRBV12-4 and TRBJ1-5, with D possibly being TRBD1 (5 bases). The CDR3 sequence is 13 residues long. Trimming left V 8 bases short and J 3 bases short, with 11 bases between. The CDR3, as DNA: TGTGCCAGCCGGCAGGGAGTCAATCAGCCCCAGCATTTT. Translation: CASRQGVNQPQHF.

The V and J genes are TRBV27 and TRBJ2-1; tentatively, D is TRBD1 (5 bases). The CDR3 contains 13 residues. Germline-derived CDR1 and CDR2 are MNHEY and SMNVEV (reference sequence). Trimming left V 0 bases short and J 15 bases short, with 15 bases between. Here the CDR3 reads CASSLSTGRERFF. CDR3 sequence (DNA): TGTGCCAGCAGTTTATCGACCGGCAGGGAACGGTTCTTC.

This sequence joins TRBV10-3 and TRBJ2-3, with 9 positions matching TRBD1. CDR3 length: 15 residues. Germline trimming cut 11 bases from V and 2 bases from J; bases unmatched to any gene: 11. The germline V gene encodes CDR1 ENHRY and CDR2 SYGVKD. CDR3 DNA sequence: TGTGCCGGACAGAGGGACAGGGCCCCCACAGATACGCAGTATTTT. This sequence encodes CAGQRDRAPTDTQYF.

This rearrangement joins TRBV7-6 to TRBJ2-4, with TRBD1 identical over 7 bases. The better agreement between TRBJ2-7 and the DNA end casts doubt on the J call. The germline gives CDR1 SGHVS, CDR2 FNYEAQ. CDR3 size: 14 residues. CDR3 sequence reads: CASSHRGGNYEQYF. In DNA, the CDR3 is TGTGCCAGCAGCCATAGAGGGGGCAACTACGAGCAGTACTTC.

This chain uses TRBV7-2 with TRBJ2-7; D uncertain. Trimming stripped 6 bases from V and 0 bases from J, with 15 bases between. The CDR3 is 15 residues long. Germline-derived CDR1 and CDR2 are SGHTA and FQGNSA. CDR3 residues: CASRDPDKSSYEQYF. In DNA form, the CDR3 reads TGTGCCAGCAGGGATCCTGACAAGAGCTCCTACGAGCAGTACTTC.

The CDR3 here is CASSLIGQSDEQYF. CDR3 in DNA: TGCGCCAGCAGCTTAATTGGACAGTCGGACGAGCAGTACTTC. The chain couples TRBV5-1 to TRBJ2-7; maybe TRBD1 (6 bases). The CDR3 runs 14 residues. The germline V gene encodes CDR1 SGHRS and CDR2 YFSETQ. Trimming shortened V by 2 bases and J by 5 bases, and 14 bases separated the two germline ends.

The V and J genes are TRBV7-9 and TRBJ2-3; D remains ambiguous. The germline V gene encodes CDR1 SEHNR and CDR2 FQNEAQ (reference sequence). V was shortened by 5 bases and J by 2 bases, with 17 bases between the two germline ends. The CDR3 covers 16 residues. CDR3 protein: CASSLFISLDTDTQYF. The CDR3 region has the DNA TGTGCCAGCAGCCTGTTTATAAGTTTAGACACAGATACGCAGTATTTT.

With regard to this clonotype: Relative to the germline gene, one junction end is altered; a read error may explain this. The chain employs TRBV6-5 and TRBJ2-5; 8 nucleotides align to TRBD1. Germline V gene lookup returns CDR1 MNHEY and CDR2 SVGAGI. This CDR3 spans 14 amino acids. CDR3 protein: CAGSYIQGGETQYF. For the CDR3, the DNA is TGTGCCGGCAGTTACATACAGGGGGGAGAGACCCAGTACTTC.

The chain uses TRBV6-5 and TRBJ2-7, with 7 bases identical to TRBD1. The assigned J gene may be wrong: the sequence end matches TRBJ2-5 better. Germline V gene data show CDR1 as MNHEY and CDR2 as SVGAGI. The CDR3 sequence is 14 residues long. This CDR3 is CATGEQGLLETQYF. The DNA for the CDR3 is TGTGCCACCGGAGAACAGGGGTTGTTGGAGACCCAGTACTTC.

The chain has TRBV19 and TRBJ2-4; the D gene is possibly TRBD1 (5 bases). Trimming pared 0 bases from V and 6 bases from J, leaving 12 bases between. The CDR3 has 15 residues. Germline CDR1 is LNHDA and CDR2 is SQIVND (reference sequence). This chain's CDR3 is CASSIDGAGRNIQYF. The CDR3 DNA follows: TGTGCCAGTAGTATAGATGGGGCAGGAAGAAACATTCAGTACTTC.

The rearrangement joins TRBV12-5 to TRBJ2-5; D is unclear. The V end lost 0 bases, the J end lost 4 bases, and 15 bases lay between the germline ends. Germline values: CDR1 LGHNT, CDR2 FRNRAP. CDR3 size: 16 residues. The CDR3 sequence: CASGLVLGHPAETQYF. The CDR3 DNA sequence: TGTGCTAGTGGTTTGGTGCTTGGCCACCCCGCAGAGACCCAGTACTTC.

The CDR3 DNA is TGTGCCAGCCGTGGGCAGGGGGCTACCTACGAGCAGTTCTTC. Translated, it gives CASRGQGATYEQFF. This chain joins TRBV27 and TRBJ2-1; 8 bases fit TRBD1. Trimming removed 8 bases from V and 10 bases from J; junction bases left unmatched: 13. Per germline, CDR1 MNHEY and CDR2 SMNVEV (reference sequence). The length of the CDR3 is 14 residues.

A word on this clonotype: Being one base from a much bigger clone, this may be a read error. The chain recombines TRBV27 with TRBJ2-2; D is ambiguous. Per germline, CDR1 MNHEY and CDR2 SMNVEV (reference sequence). CDR3 length: 12 residues. The V end was cut by 4 bases, the J end by 4 bases, with 4 bases between. CDR3 nucleotides: TGTGCCAGCAGTTCGTGCACCGGGGAGCTGTTTTTT. This sequence encodes CASSSCTGELFF.

This chain links TRBV9 with TRBJ2-1; D unclear. The germline gives CDR1 SGDLS, CDR2 YYNGEE. The ends were cut back, 3 bases at V and 12 bases at J, with 13 bases in the middle. The CDR3 loop spans 12 amino acids. The CDR3 DNA follows: TGTGCCAGCAGCGGGGCGGACCCTAGGCAGTTCTTC. It specifies CASSGADPRQFF.

The chain uses TRBV28 and TRBJ2-7, with 7 bases lining up with TRBD1. CDR1 and CDR2 (germline): MDHEN, SYDVKM. The CDR3 loop spans 16 amino acids. J gave up 0 bases and V 3 bases, and 8 bases lay outside the gene matches. The CDR3 loop is CASSLGNRGSSYEQYF. CDR3 nucleotide sequence: TGTGCCAGCAGTTTGGGGAACAGGGGAAGCTCCTACGAGCAGTACTTC.